The present T cell receptor (beta chain) was sequenced within a study of T cell responses to AZD1222 COVID-19 vaccine. Study information: Investigators merged groups given second doses at roughly 4 or roughly 12 weeks. Study outcomes and limitations: There were mostly white British donors and more females than males, and clonal diversity was possibly underestimated.

The length of the CDR3 is 13 residues. Germline assignment: CDR1 KGHDR and CDR2 SFDVKD. The ends were cut back, 9 bases at V and 2 bases at J, with 10 bases in the middle. Regarding this clone: No antigen is known for it.

Method: immunoSEQ multiplex PCR; TCRdb's copy keeps in-frame clones and lacks some. The table has roughly 100,000 clones, roughly 91% seen once. The sequence came from an adult in good health. The sample in question was peripheral blood, obtained on day 0 of AZD1222 vaccination. The rearrangement uses TRBV24-1 and TRBJ1-3, with a possible D match to TRBD1 (5 bases). The CDR3 region is CATSDTAGNTIYF. DNA for the CDR3: TGTGCCACCTCGGACACGGCTGGAAACACCATATATTTT.